These 8 T cell receptor beta chains originate from one sample sequenced in a study of T cells in Graves' hyperthyroidism and ophthalmopathy. From RNA transcripts, TCR beta CDR3 regions were amplified. RT-PCR in the first round (using the HTBI primer set) targeted the TCR CDR3. MiXCR, run by TCRdb on the multiplex PCR reads, gives a single entry per CDR3 protein. The sample lists around 520,000 distinct CDR3 sequences, less than 15% seen once, with around 13% in the top ten. Material: blood. All receptors come from a woman aged 40 to 50 with Graves' hyperthyroidism.

This clonotype was counted at least ten times. V usage is TRBV7-2 and J usage is TRBJ2-1, with no clear D. Germline V lookup: CDR1 SGHTA, CDR2 FQGNSA. The CDR3 extends over 15 amino acids. The germline V and J ends were trimmed by 5 bases and 6 bases, with 17 bases remaining between them. CDR3 sequence (DNA): TGTGCCAGCAGCCGCGAGCCGGCTGGGGTCAATGAGCAGTTCTTC. Translated, it gives CASSREPAGVNEQFF.

This chain connects TRBV27 to TRBJ2-5; TRBD1 agrees at 7 bases. There are 14 residues in the CDR3. Germline assignment: CDR1 MNHEY and CDR2 SMNVEV (reference sequence). Germline trimming cut 2 bases from V and 7 bases from J; bases unmatched to any gene: 7. CDR3 protein: CASSLATGAATQYF. The CDR3 bases are TGTGCCAGCAGTTTAGCTACAGGGGCGGCGACCCAGTACTTC.

On this clonotype: A much larger clone lies a single base off, so this may be a read error. This rearrangement joins TRBV7-2 to TRBJ2-3; D is perhaps TRBD2 (6 bases). CDR1 and CDR2 from the germline V gene are SGHTA and FQGNSA. CDR3 length equals 16 residues. The CDR3 DNA is TGTGCCAGCAGCCAACCGCGGGGCAGGGTGGCAGATGCGCAGTATTTT. This sequence encodes CASSQPRGRVADAQYF.

This clonotype was counted between two and nine times. The gene calls are TRBV29-1 and TRBJ2-7; 10 bases are a match to TRBD2. CDR1 and CDR2 (germline): SQVTM, ANQGSEA. The J segment lost 5 bases and the V segment lost 1 base, leaving 5 bases of the junction unmatched. CDR3 size: 14 residues. The CDR3 here is CSVEASGRVHEQYF. The CDR3, as DNA: TGCAGCGTTGAAGCCAGCGGGAGGGTCCACGAGCAGTACTTC.

This clonotype has only a few counts. CDR3 coding DNA: TGTGCCAGTAGTATCCAACAGGGCGGCACTGAAGCTTTCTTT. This encodes CASSIQQGGTEAFF. V is TRBV19 and J is TRBJ1-1; a possible D gene is TRBD1 (6 bases). The CDR3 extends over 14 amino acids. Germline V gene lookup returns CDR1 LNHDA and CDR2 SQIVND (reference sequence). V shed 3 bases and J shed 4 bases, with 12 bases lying between them.

The genes are TRBV24-1 and TRBJ1-2; 7 nucleotides match TRBD1. V shed 3 bases and J 5 bases; nucleotides not matched to a gene: 8. CDR1 is KGHDR, CDR2 SFDVKD, per germline. The CDR3 is made up of 15 amino acids. The CDR3 DNA sequence: TGTGCCACCAGTGATACCGGGACAGACTTATATGGCTACACCTTC. Its protein is CATSDTGTDLYGYTF.

The chain links TRBV6-5 to TRBJ1-2; tentatively, D is TRBD1 (5 bases). CDR1 is MNHEY and CDR2 is SVGAGI in the germline V gene. The CDR3 loop spans 15 amino acids. Trimming cost V 0 bases and J 4 bases, with 12 bases left between them. The DNA of the CDR3 is TGTGCCAGCAGTTACTCTCGGGACCCCGCCTATGGCTACACCTTC. It yields the protein CASSYSRDPAYGYTF.

At least ten counts were recorded for this clonotype. V and J are TRBV10-2 and TRBJ2-7; TRBD2 matches 10 bases. The trim removed 3 bases at V and 5 bases at J, leaving 7 bases unmatched. CDR1 and CDR2 from the germline V gene are WSHSY and SAAADI. The CDR3 is 15 amino acids. The CDR3 here is CASSDPASGSNEQYF. CDR3 nucleotide sequence: TGCGCCAGCAGTGACCCGGCTAGCGGGAGTAACGAGCAGTACTTC.